This T cell receptor beta chain is from a study of shared clonotypes between healthy human individuals. Sequencing used immunoSEQ multiplex PCR; TCRdb keeps in-frame clones, though not all of them. The table includes millions of clones, 85% to 95% detected once. Broader study findings: Non-shared clonotypes were found to have lower generation probabilities than the clonotypes that were shared by all four of the sorted-subset donors.

This clone was counted once. What it recognizes is unknown. V shed 7 bases and J shed 2 bases, with 10 bases lying between them. CDR3 length: 13 amino acids. The V gene's germline CDR1 is MNHNS and CDR2 SASEGT. The TCR sequence derives from a man younger than 30 in good health. Some clones in this sample may be carry-over from other donors' samples. V usage is TRBV6-1 and J usage is TRBJ2-3; D is possibly TRBD1 (5 bases). The source material was naive CD4+ T cells from PBMCs. The subset is: CD45RA+ positively selected. The CDR3 nucleotides read TGTGCCAGCAAAAAGACAGCCACAGATACGCAGTATTTT. Translation: CASKKTATDTQYF.